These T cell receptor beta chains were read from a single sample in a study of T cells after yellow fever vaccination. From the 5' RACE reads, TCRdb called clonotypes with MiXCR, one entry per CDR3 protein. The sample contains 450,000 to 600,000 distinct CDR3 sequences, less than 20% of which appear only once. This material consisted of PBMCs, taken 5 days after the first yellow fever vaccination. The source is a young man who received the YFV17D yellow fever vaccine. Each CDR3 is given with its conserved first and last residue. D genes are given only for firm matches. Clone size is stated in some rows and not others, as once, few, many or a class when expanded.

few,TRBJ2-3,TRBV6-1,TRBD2,TGTGCCAGCAGGAAGACTAGCGGGTACACAGATACGCAGTATTTT,CASRKTSGYTDTQYF
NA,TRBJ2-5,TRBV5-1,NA,TGCGCCAGCACCCGGAGAGGGCTGGGGCAAGAGACCCAGTACTTC,CASTRRGLGQETQYF
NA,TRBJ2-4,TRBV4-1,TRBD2,TGCGCCAGCAGCCAAGAAAGCGGAGCGGGGGTGCTCGGCATTCAGTACTTC,CASSQESGAGVLGIQYF
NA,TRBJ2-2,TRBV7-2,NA,TGTGCCTGCGGTGGGGGGAGGTACACCGGGGAGCTGTTTTTT,CACGGGRYTGELFF
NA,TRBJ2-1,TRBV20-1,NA,TGCAGTGCTAAACGCCTACCCCACACGAGGTTAAAGTTCTTC,CSAKRLPHTRLKFF
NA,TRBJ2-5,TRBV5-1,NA,TGCGCCAGCAGACCCGGGGGGCCCGGGCAAGAGACCCAGTACTTC,CASRPGGPGQETQYF
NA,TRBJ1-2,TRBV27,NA,TGTGCCAGCAGTTTACCGGGTTTCTATGGCTACACCTTC,CASSLPGFYGYTF
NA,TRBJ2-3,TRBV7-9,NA,TGTGCCAGCAGCTTAGTCAAGGGGCCTTTCACAGATACGCAGTATTTT,CASSLVKGPFTDTQYF
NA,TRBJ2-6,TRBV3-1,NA,TGTGCCAGCAGCCACATATACACCTCTGGGGCCAACGTCCTGACTTTC,CASSHIYTSGANVLTF
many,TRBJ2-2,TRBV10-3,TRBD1,TGTGCCATCAGGGAAAGACAGGGGGTGGCCGGGGAGCTGTTTTTT,CAIRERQGVAGELFF
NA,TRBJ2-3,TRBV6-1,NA,TGTGCCAGCAGCTTTGACGGGGTGGGCACAGATACGCAGTATTTT,CASSFDGVGTDTQYF
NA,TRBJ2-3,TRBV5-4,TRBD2,TGTGCCAGCAGCCCGGAGCGGGGGGCCTACACAGATACGCAGTATTTT,CASSPERGAYTDTQYF
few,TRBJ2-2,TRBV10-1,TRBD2,TGCGCCAGCAGTCGGACTAGCGGGGGTACCGGGGAGCTGTTTTTT,CASSRTSGGTGELFF
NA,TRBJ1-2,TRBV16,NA,TGTGCCAGCAGCCCAACAGCGTTAGCTAACTATGGCTACACCTTC,CASSPTALANYGYTF
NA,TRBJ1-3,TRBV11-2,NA,TGTGCCAGCAGCTTAGTAGCAGGGGCGTCGGGAAACACCATATATTTT,CASSLVAGASGNTIYF
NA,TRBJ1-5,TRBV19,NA,TGTGCCAGCCACCTCGGTAATCAGCCCCAGCATTTT,CASHLGNQPQHF
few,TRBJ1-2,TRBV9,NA,TGTGCCAGCAGCGCTGGGGGACCGACGAGCTATGGCTACACCTTC,CASSAGGPTSYGYTF
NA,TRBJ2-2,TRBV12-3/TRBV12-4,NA,TGTGCCAGCAGTGTGGTCGGGGGACCCGGGGAGCTGTTTTTT,CASSVVGGPGELFF
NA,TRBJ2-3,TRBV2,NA,TGTGCCAGCAGTGAACCGGGGTGGGAAACAGATACGCAGTATTTT,CASSEPGWETDTQYF
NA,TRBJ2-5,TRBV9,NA,TGTGCCAGCAGCGTAGGGACCCAAGAGACCCAGTACTTC,CASSVGTQETQYF
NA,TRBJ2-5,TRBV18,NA,TGTGCCAGCTTTCTCTCCGCCAGCCGGACTTACTCCAGAGAAGAGACCCAGTACTTC,CASFLSASRTYSREETQYF
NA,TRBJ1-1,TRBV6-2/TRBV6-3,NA,TGTGCCAGCAGGGGTTGGGCCATGAACACTGAAGCTTTCTTT,CASRGWAMNTEAFF
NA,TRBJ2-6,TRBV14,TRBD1,TGTGCCAGCAGCCAATGGGGACAGGGAACTGGGTCCAACGTCCTGACTTTC,CASSQWGQGTGSNVLTF
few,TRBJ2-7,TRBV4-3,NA,TGCGCCAGCAGCCAAGATTGGCCAGGGATCTACGAGCAGTACTTC,CASSQDWPGIYEQYF
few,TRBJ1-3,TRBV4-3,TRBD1,TGCGCCAGCAGCCAAGTTTTGCAGGGGGCAGGAAACACCATATATTTT,CASSQVLQGAGNTIYF
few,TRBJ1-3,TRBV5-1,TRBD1,TGCGCCAGCAGCCTACTACAGGGGAGCGGCACCATATATTTT,CASSLLQGSGTIYF
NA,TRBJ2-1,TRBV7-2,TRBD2,TGTGCCGTCCCTCGGGGGGGATTTTCCTACAATGAGCAGTTCTTC,CAVPRGGFSYNEQFF
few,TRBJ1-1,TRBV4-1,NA,TGCGCCAGCAGCCAAGATAGTGGGACAAGGGAATTCTTT,CASSQDSGTREFF
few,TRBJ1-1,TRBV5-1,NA,TGCGCCAGCAGCCAAGCGGGGTTCCCTGAAGCTTTCTTT,CASSQAGFPEAFF
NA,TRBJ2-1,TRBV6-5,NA,TGTGCCAGCAGTTACTCGGGGGGGCGGTACAATGAGCAGTTCTTC,CASSYSGGRYNEQFF
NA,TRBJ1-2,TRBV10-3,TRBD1,TGTGCCATCAGGAACAGGGGGCCTGGTGGCTACACCTTC,CAIRNRGPGGYTF
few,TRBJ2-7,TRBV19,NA,TGTGCCAGTAGTATTTCGGCGGACTCCTACGAGCAGTACTTC,CASSISADSYEQYF
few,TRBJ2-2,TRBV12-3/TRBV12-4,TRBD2,TGTGCCAGCGCCCACTTCGGGGATAGCGGGGGTTTCAACACCGGGGAGCTGTTTTTT,CASAHFGDSGGFNTGELFF
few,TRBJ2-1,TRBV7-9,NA,TGTGCCAGCAGCTTAGCGTCGAGACAGGGACTGTGGAATGAGCAGTTCTTC,CASSLASRQGLWNEQFF
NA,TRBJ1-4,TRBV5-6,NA,TGTGCCAGCAGCTTGGCCCGGAAGGAAAAACTGTTTTTT,CASSLARKEKLFF
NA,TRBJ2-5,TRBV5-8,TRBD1,TGTGCCAGCAGCGTGGGACAGGGGAAGACCCAGTACTTC,CASSVGQGKTQYF
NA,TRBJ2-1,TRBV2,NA,TGTGCCAGCCTACTACTAGGGATGGTTGAGCAGTTCTTC,CASLLLGMVEQFF
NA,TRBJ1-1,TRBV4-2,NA,TGTGCCAGCAGCCAAGATGGGTTCGGGGGGGCTGAAGCTTTCTTT,CASSQDGFGGAEAFF
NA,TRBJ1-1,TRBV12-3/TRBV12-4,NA,TGTGCCAGCAGTTTATACGAGGGAATGAACACTGAAGCTTTCTTT,CASSLYEGMNTEAFF
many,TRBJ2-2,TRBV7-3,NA,TGTGCCAGCAGCTTAAGATTTGGGGGCCTATACACCGGGGAGCTGTTTTTT,CASSLRFGGLYTGELFF
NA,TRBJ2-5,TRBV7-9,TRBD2,TGTGCCAGCAGCCCGGGGGGACGGAGAGGGACCCAGTACTTC,CASSPGGRRGTQYF
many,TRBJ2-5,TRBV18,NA,TGTGCCAGCAGCCCACTAGGGGGGGAGACCCAGTACTTC,CASSPLGGETQYF
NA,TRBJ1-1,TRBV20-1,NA,TGCAGTGCTCCGACCTGGGGGGCCACTAGAGCTTTCTTT,CSAPTWGATRAFF
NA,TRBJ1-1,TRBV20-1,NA,TGCAGTGCTTTAAAAAGGAAGGGGCGAGCTTTCTTT,CSALKRKGRAFF
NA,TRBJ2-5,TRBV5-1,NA,TGCGCCAGCAGAGTAGGACAAGGGGAGACCCAGTACTTC,CASRVGQGETQYF
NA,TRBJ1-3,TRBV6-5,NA,TGTGCCAGCAGTTTGCGTGGGGCGTCTGGAAACACCATATATTTT,CASSLRGASGNTIYF
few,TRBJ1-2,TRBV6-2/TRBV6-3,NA,TGTGCCAGCAGTTACGGCAGCGACTATGGCTACACCTTC,CASSYGSDYGYTF
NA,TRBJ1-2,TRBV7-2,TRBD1,TGTGCCAGCAGCTCGAGACAGGGAGATGGCTACACCTTC,CASSSRQGDGYTF
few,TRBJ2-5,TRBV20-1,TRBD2,TGCAGGGCGGGGGGGGAAGAGACCCAGTACTTC,CRAGGEETQYF
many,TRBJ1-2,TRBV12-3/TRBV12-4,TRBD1,TGTGCCAGCAGTCGAAGGACAGGGACCGGCTACACCTTC,CASSRRTGTGYTF
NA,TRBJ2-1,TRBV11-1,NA,TGTGCCAGCAGTGAGGACAGTAGCTCCTACAATGAGCAGTTCTTC,CASSEDSSSYNEQFF
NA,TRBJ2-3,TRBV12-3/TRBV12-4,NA,TGTGCCAGCAGTTCGGACCTACCCGGGGATACGCAGTATTTT,CASSSDLPGDTQYF
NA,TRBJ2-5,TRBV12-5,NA,TGTGCTAGTGGTTTGGTACACTGGCGATCGGGACGGGCGCAAGAGACCCAGTACTTC,CASGLVHWRSGRAQETQYF
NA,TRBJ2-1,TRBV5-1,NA,TGCGCCAGCAGGACCGGGGTCCCTGATGAGCAGTTCTTC,CASRTGVPDEQFF
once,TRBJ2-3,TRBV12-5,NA,TGTGCTAGTGGTTCCATCCGGGGAGGACTCGATACGCAGTATTTT,CASGSIRGGLDTQYF